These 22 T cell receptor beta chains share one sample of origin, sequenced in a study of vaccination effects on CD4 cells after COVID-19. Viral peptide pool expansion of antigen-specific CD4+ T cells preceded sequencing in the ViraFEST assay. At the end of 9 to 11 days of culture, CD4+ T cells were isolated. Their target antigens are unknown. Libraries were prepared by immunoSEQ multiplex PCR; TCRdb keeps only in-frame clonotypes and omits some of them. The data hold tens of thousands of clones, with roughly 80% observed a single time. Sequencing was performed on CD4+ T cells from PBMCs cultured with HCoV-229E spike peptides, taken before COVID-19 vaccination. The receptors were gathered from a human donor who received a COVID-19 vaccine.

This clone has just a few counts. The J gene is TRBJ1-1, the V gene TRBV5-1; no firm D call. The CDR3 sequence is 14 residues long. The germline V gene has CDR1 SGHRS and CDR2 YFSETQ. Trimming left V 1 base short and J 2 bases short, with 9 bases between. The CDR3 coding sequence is TGCGCCAGCAGCTTGATCTCCAGAAACACTGAAGCTTTCTTT. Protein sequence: CASSLISRNTEAFF.

CDR3 in amino acids: CASSYRSGVPDTQYF. The CDR3 bases are TGTGCCAGCAGTTACCGGTCCGGGGTCCCAGATACGCAGTATTTT. The rearrangement uses TRBV6-2 or TRBV6-3 and TRBJ2-3, with D possibly matching TRBD2 (5 bases). This CDR3 is built from 15 residues. Trimming removed 2 bases at V and 4 bases at J, with 13 bases between. Germline V gene lookup returns CDR1 MNHEY and CDR2 SVGEGT.

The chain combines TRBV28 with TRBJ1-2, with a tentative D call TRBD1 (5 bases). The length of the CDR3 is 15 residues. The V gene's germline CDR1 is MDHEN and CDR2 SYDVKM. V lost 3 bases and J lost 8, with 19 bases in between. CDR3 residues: CASSFLSGLLVGYTF. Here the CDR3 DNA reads TGTGCCAGCAGTTTCCTTTCAGGGCTGCTGGTGGGCTACACCTTC.

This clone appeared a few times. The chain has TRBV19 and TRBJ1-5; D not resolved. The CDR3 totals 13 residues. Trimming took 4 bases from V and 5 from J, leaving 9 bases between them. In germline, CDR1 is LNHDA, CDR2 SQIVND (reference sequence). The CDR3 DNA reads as TGTGCCAGTAGTAATGACGGGGATCAGCCCCAGCATTTT. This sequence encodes CASSNDGDQPQHF.

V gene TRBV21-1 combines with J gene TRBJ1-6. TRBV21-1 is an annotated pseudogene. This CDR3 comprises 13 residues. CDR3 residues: CASSIKENSPLHF. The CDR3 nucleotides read TGTGCCAGCAGCATTAAGGAAAATTCACCCCTCCACTTT.

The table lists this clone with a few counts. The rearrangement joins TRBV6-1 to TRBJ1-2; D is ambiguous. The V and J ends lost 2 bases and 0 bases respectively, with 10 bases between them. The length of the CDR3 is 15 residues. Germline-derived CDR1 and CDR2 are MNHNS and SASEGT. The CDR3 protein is CASSEWNRANYGYTF. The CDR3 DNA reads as TGTGCCAGCAGTGAATGGAACAGAGCTAACTATGGCTACACCTTC.

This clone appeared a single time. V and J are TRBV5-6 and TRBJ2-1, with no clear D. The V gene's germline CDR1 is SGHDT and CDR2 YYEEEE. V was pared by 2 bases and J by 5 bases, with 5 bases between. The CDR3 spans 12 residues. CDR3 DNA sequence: TGTGCCAGCAGCTTCAGAAACAATGAGCAGTTCTTC. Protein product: CASSFRNNEQFF.

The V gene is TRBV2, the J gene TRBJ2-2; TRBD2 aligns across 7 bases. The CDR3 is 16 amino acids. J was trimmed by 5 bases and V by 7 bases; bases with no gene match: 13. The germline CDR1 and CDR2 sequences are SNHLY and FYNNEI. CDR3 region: CASTRPTSGVTGELFF. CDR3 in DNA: TGTGCCAGCACCCGACCAACCAGCGGGGTTACCGGGGAGCTGTTTTTT.

Here the CDR3 DNA reads TGTGCCAGCAGTCCTAAGACAGGGAGCAATCAGCCCCAGCATTTT. As protein: CASSPKTGSNQPQHF. V usage is TRBV2 and J usage is TRBJ1-5; 7 bases are a match to TRBD1. V lost 5 bases, J lost 1 base, and 5 bases stayed unmatched. The germline V gene encodes CDR1 SNHLY and CDR2 FYNNEI. The CDR3 is made up of 15 amino acids.

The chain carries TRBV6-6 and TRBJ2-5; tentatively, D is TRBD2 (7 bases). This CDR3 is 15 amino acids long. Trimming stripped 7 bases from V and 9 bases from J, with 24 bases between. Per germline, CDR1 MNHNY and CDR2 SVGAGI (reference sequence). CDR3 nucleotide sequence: TGTGCCAGCATCCGGGGGGCGGGGGCCACCGGGCCCCAGTACTTC. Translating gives CASIRGAGATGPQYF.

The CDR3 spells CASSPSGQLDRSNSPLHF. Here the CDR3 DNA reads TGTGCCAGCTCACCGTCCGGACAGCTAGACAGAAGCAATTCACCCCTCCACTTT. This chain connects TRBV18 to TRBJ1-6, with D perhaps TRBD1 (6 bases). The CDR3 runs to 18 residues. The germline V and J ends were trimmed by 3 bases and 7 bases, with 22 bases remaining between them. The germline V gene has CDR1 KGHSH and CDR2 LQKENI.

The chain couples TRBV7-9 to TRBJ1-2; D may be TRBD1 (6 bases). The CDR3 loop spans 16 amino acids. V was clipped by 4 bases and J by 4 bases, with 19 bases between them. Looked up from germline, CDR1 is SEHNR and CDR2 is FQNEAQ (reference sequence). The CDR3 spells CASSWDGGAASYGYTF. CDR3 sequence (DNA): TGTGCCAGCAGCTGGGATGGGGGGGCAGCGTCCTATGGCTACACCTTC.

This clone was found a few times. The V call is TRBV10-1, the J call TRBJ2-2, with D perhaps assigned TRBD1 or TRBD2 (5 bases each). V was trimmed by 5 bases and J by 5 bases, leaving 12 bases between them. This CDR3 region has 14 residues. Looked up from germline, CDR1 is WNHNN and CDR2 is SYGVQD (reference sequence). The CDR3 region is CASSPGTGTGELFF. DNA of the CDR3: TGCGCCAGCAGTCCCGGGACGGGGACCGGGGAGCTGTTTTTT.

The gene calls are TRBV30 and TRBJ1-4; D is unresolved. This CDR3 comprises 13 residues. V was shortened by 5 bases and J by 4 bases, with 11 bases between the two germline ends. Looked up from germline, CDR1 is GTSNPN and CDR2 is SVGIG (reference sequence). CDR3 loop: CAWGRRGNEKLFF. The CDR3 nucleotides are TGTGCCTGGGGCCGGCGGGGTAATGAAAAACTGTTTTTT.

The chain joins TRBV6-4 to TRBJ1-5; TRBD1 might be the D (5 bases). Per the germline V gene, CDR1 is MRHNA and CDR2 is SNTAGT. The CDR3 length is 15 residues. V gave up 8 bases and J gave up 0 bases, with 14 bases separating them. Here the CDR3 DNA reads TGTGCCAGCTCTCGGGACGCCTCTAGCAATCAGCCCCAGCATTTT. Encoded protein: CASSRDASSNQPQHF.

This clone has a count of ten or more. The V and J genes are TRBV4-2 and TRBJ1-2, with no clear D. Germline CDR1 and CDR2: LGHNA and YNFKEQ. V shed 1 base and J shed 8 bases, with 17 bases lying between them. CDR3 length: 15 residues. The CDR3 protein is CASSQGWQLLRGYTF. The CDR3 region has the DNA TGTGCCAGCAGCCAAGGGTGGCAGCTCCTCCGCGGCTACACCTTC.

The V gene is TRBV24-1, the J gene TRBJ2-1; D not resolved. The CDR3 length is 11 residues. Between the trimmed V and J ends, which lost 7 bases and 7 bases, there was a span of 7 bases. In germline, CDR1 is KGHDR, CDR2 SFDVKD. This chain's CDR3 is CATSEFNEQFF. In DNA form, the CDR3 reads TGTGCCACCAGCGAATTTAATGAGCAGTTCTTC.

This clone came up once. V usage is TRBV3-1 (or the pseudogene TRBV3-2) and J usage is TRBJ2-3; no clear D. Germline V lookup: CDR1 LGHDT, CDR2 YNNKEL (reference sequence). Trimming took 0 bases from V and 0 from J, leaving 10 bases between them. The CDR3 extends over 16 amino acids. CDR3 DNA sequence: TGTGCCAGCAGCCAAGAGGGAAGGCTGAGCACAGATACGCAGTATTTT. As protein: CASSQEGRLSTDTQYF.

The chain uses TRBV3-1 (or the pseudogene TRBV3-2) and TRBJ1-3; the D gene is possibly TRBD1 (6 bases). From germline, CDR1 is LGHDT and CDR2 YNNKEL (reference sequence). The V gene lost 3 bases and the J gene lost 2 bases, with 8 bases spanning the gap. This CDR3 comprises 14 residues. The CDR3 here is CASSHRGAGNTIYF. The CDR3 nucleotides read TGTGCCAGCAGCCACAGGGGTGCTGGAAACACCATATATTTT.

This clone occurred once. This chain's CDR3 is CASSLRTTSSTDTQYF. CDR3 DNA sequence: TGCGCCAGCAGCTTGAGGACAACATCTAGCACAGATACGCAGTATTTT. The chain couples TRBV5-1 to TRBJ2-3; D is possibly TRBD1 (5 bases). The CDR3 covers 16 residues. V gave up 1 base and J gave up 0 bases, with 12 bases separating them. From germline, CDR1 is SGHRS and CDR2 YFSETQ.

CDR3 region: CARGGRGNGYTF. Here the CDR3 DNA reads TGTGCCAGGGGGGGGAGAGGGAACGGCTACACCTTC. V usage is TRBV12-3 or TRBV12-4 and J usage is TRBJ1-2; perhaps TRBD1 as D (5 bases). V was trimmed by 9 bases and J by 8 bases, leaving 16 bases between them. The CDR3 length is 12 residues.

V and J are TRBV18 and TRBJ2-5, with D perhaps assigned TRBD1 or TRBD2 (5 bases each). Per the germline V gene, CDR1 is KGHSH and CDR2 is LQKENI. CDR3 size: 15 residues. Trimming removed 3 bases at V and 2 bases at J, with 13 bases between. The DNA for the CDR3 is TGTGCCAGCTCACCGGGGGAAGCTACTCAAGAGACCCAGTACTTC. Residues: CASSPGEATQETQYF.